This T cell receptor (beta chain) was recovered during a study of cytomegalovirus exposure and HLA in healthy donors. The donors were part of the validation cohort of 95 to 150 subjects. That cohort was separate from the first cohort, which comprised about 670 subjects. The CDR3 covers 14 residues. The germline V and J ends were trimmed by 8 bases and 5 bases, with 15 bases remaining between them. CDR1 is SNHLY and CDR2 is FYNNEI in the germline V gene. Overall study findings and caveats: First-cohort TCR clusters were later found to tend to co-occur in the 130 or so validation repertoires. The study recorded 150 to 200 TCR beta chains that were cytomegalovirus-associated.

The assay was immunoSEQ multiplex PCR, and TCRdb's table has in-frame clones only and misses some. Here the sample spans some 180,000 clones, about 89% being singletons. A word on this clone: The antigen remains unidentified.

Sequencing used PBMCs. The TCR originated in a man younger than 45 in good health and CMV-seropositive. This chain links TRBV2 with TRBJ1-4, with D possibly matching TRBD1 (6 bases). CDR3 loop: CASFSGTPNEKLFF. The DNA of the CDR3 is TGTGCCAGCTTTTCCGGGACACCGAATGAAAAACTGTTTTTT.